The TCR beta chain under discussion was sequenced for a study of blood T cell repertoires in COVID-19. About the study: COVID-19 samples from acute and convalescent phases originated in the United States, Italy and Spain. T cells, B-cell-depleted T cells, or PBMCs supplied cDNA or gDNA.

The CDR3 contains 17 residues. Germline V CDR1 and CDR2: LNHDA, SQIVND (reference sequence). Individuals aged roughly 18 to 95 years were recruited from approximately 22 US areas. About this clone itself: One end of the junction is discordant with germline, which a read error may explain.

As originally analysed: Amplification with reference gene primers provided the estimates of nucleated cell counts. Here immunoSEQ multiplex PCR was the method, and the copy in TCRdb shows in-frame clones only, minus some. The V and J calls and the clone size are those of that table, but D and trimming were determined from the DNA. The repertoire holds 110,000 to 150,000 clones, with roughly 85% as singletons. This TCR derives from a man aged 50-59 years who had recovered from COVID-19. Material for sequencing was PBMCs or T cells enriched from blood (not recorded which). This chain uses TRBV19 with TRBJ2-1; 8 bases align to TRBD1. The CDR3 coding sequence is TGTGCCAGTAGTCTAGACCACAGGGGGATCTCCTACAATGAGCAGTTCTTC. It is translated as CASSLDHRGISYNEQFF.